The rows below give T cell receptor beta chains drawn from one sample of a study of T cell responses to AZD1222 COVID-19 vaccine. Here immunoSEQ multiplex PCR was the method, and the copy in TCRdb shows in-frame clones only, minus some. The table lists around 120,000 clones, roughly 85% of them singletons. Source: peripheral blood, taken on day 0 of AZD1222 vaccination. The receptors stem from an adult in good health. Each CDR3 is given with its conserved first and last residue. D genes are given only for firm matches. Clone size is shown for a subset of rows, as once, few, many or a class of expanded clone.

-,TRBV7-9,TRBJ1-5,TRBD1,CASSLSAVAGGVNQPQHF,TGTGCCAGCAGCTTATCCGCGGTGGCAGGGGGGGTCAATCAGCCCCAGCATTTT
-,TRBV11-3,TRBJ2-1,TRBD2,CASSSPGLGVHEQFF,TGTGCCAGCAGCTCCCCGGGACTAGGGGTCCATGAGCAGTTCTTC
-,TRBV5-6,TRBJ2-7,-,CASRMGLAYKHYEQYF,TGTGCCAGCAGGATGGGACTCGCCTATAAGCACTACGAGCAGTACTTC
-,TRBV18,TRBJ2-6,TRBD2,CASSPSGVGANVLTF,TGTGCCAGCTCCCCTAGCGGAGTCGGGGCCAACGTCCTGACTTTC
once,TRBV28,TRBJ1-2,-,CASSLGNYGYTF,TGTGCCAGCAGTTTAGGGAACTATGGCTACACCTTC
-,TRBV11-3,TRBJ2-1,TRBD2,CASSLFGREGNQQFF,TGTGCCAGCAGCTTATTCGGCAGGGAGGGCAATCAGCAGTTCTTC
once,TRBV7-3,TRBJ2-2,-,CASSPGGRNTGELFF,TGTGCCAGCAGCCCAGGGGGGCGGAACACCGGGGAGCTGTTTTTT
once,TRBV30,TRBJ1-2,-,CAWSKVPRAYGYTF,TGTGCCTGGAGTAAGGTACCTCGGGCCTATGGCTACACCTTC
-,TRBV30,TRBJ2-3,TRBD1,CAWSETGDWDTQYF,TGTGCCTGGAGTGAAACAGGGGATTGGGATACGCAGTATTTT
-,TRBV24-1,TRBJ2-5,TRBD1,CATSDPGTGGDQETQYF,TGTGCCACCAGTGATCCCGGGACAGGGGGCGATCAAGAGACCCAGTACTTC
-,TRBV3-1/TRBV3-2,TRBJ1-5,TRBD1,CASSRDRGGNQPQHF,TGTGCCAGCAGTCGCGACAGGGGAGGCAATCAGCCCCAGCATTTT
many,TRBV5-1,TRBJ2-3,-,CASSLGTSTDTQYF,TGCGCCAGCAGCTTGGGGACTAGCACAGATACGCAGTATTTT
-,TRBV7-3,TRBJ1-2,-,CASSPPKLGYTF,TGTGCCAGCAGCCCCCCCAAACTGGGCTACACCTTC
once,TRBV30,TRBJ1-4,-,CAWTLGGLRSNEKLFF,TGTGCCTGGACCCTGGGGGGTTTGCGGTCTAATGAAAAACTGTTTTTT
-,TRBV7-3,TRBJ1-2,-,CASSPSRVGGYTF,TGTGCCAGCAGCCCATCACGGGTGGGCGGCTACACCTTC
once,TRBV19,TRBJ1-1,-,CASKGNTEAFF,TGTGCCAGTAAAGGTAATACTGAAGCTTTCTTT
once,TRBV27,TRBJ2-1,TRBD2,CASNRWLAGGPDEQFF,TGTGCCAGCAACAGGTGGCTAGCGGGAGGCCCGGATGAGCAGTTCTTC
-,TRBV7-3,TRBJ2-7,-,CASSLQGSSYEQYF,TGTGCCAGCAGCTTACAAGGGAGCTCCTACGAGCAGTACTTC
-,TRBV9,TRBJ1-6,-,CASTQGTYNSPLHF,TGTGCCAGCACCCAGGGGACCTATAATTCACCCCTCCACTTT
-,TRBV30,TRBJ1-5,TRBD1,CAWGTGTGITSNQPQHF,TGTGCCTGGGGGACAGGGACGGGGATCACGAGCAATCAGCCCCAGCATTTT
-,TRBV9,TRBJ2-1,-,CASSVEASKINEQFF,TGTGCCAGCAGCGTAGAGGCTAGCAAGATCAATGAGCAGTTCTTC
-,TRBV4-3,TRBJ2-7,TRBD2,CASSQDWVAGGGGEQYF,TGCGCCAGCAGCCAAGATTGGGTAGCGGGAGGAGGAGGCGAGCAGTACTTC
once,TRBV29-1,TRBJ2-1,TRBD1,CSVEGQGGFSYNEQFF,TGCAGCGTTGAGGGACAGGGTGGGTTTTCCTACAATGAGCAGTTCTTC
-,TRBV6-5,TRBJ2-5,-,CATQQGWKETQYF,TGTGCCACCCAACAGGGATGGAAAGAGACCCAGTACTTC
-,TRBV4-3,TRBJ1-2,TRBD1,CASSQEGGTGGYGYTF,TGCGCCAGCAGCCAAGAAGGAGGGACAGGGGGCTATGGCTACACCTTC
once,TRBV6-5,TRBJ1-2,TRBD1,CASSYTPGTGSGYTF,TGTGCCAGCAGTTACACCCCCGGGACAGGGTCCGGCTACACCTTC
-,TRBV4-1,TRBJ1-5,-,CASSPLAQKGNQPQHF,TGCGCCAGCAGCCCTCTGGCCCAAAAGGGGAATCAGCCCCAGCATTTT
-,TRBV25-1,TRBJ1-1,-,CASSRAVEAFF,TGTGCCAGCAGTAGGGCAGTGGAAGCTTTCTTT
-,TRBV5-5,TRBJ1-5,-,CASSLGGGLLKGQPQHF,TGTGCCAGCAGCTTGGGGGGCGGGCTCCTGAAGGGGCAGCCCCAGCATTTT
-,TRBV16,TRBJ2-7,-,CASSQVGTPYEQYF,TGTGCCAGCAGCCAAGTGGGAACGCCCTACGAGCAGTACTTC
once,TRBV5-1,TRBJ2-7,-,CASSLAGQRYEQYF,TGCGCCAGCAGCTTGGCTGGTCAGAGATACGAGCAGTACTTC
-,TRBV9,TRBJ1-3,TRBD1,CASARGLGNTIYF,TGTGCCAGCGCGAGGGGGCTTGGAAACACCATATATTTT
-,TRBV7-9,TRBJ1-1,TRBD1,CASSYSGTGKAFF,TGTGCCAGCAGCTATTCCGGGACAGGCAAAGCTTTCTTT
-,TRBV29-1,TRBJ2-7,-,CSVEYEGPYEQYF,TGCAGCGTTGAATATGAGGGCCCCTACGAGCAGTACTTC
-,TRBV19,TRBJ2-1,TRBD1,CASSSPGGAYNEQFF,TGTGCCAGTAGTTCTCCAGGGGGCGCCTACAATGAGCAGTTCTTC
few,TRBV4-1,TRBJ1-1,-,CASSRALDTEAFF,TGCGCCAGCAGCCGGGCATTGGACACTGAAGCTTTCTTT
once,TRBV18,TRBJ1-5,-,CASSPAPRSQPQHF,TGTGCCAGCTCCCCCGCCCCTCGCAGTCAGCCCCAGCATTTT
-,TRBV7-9,TRBJ1-1,TRBD1,CASINTGVGTEAFF,TGTGCCAGCATAAACACAGGGGTGGGTACTGAAGCTTTCTTT
-,TRBV5-1,TRBJ1-2,TRBD1,CASSLAPGQGYGYTF,TGCGCCAGCAGCTTGGCCCCGGGACAGGGCTACGGCTACACCTTC
-,TRBV6-5,TRBJ2-7,TRBD1,CASSLAGTGWVEQYF,TGTGCCAGCAGTTTGGCCGGGACAGGGTGGGTCGAGCAGTACTTC
-,TRBV11-3,TRBJ2-5,-,CASSSRSITGETQYF,TGTGCCAGCAGCTCCCGGAGTATTACAGGAGAGACCCAGTACTTC
-,TRBV14,TRBJ1-2,-,CASSQDRAVPYGYTF,TGTGCCAGCAGCCAAGACAGGGCCGTACCCTATGGCTACACCTTC
-,TRBV5-1,TRBJ2-7,TRBD1,CASSNPGQGASGYEQYF,TGCGCCAGCAGCAATCCCGGACAGGGGGCATCGGGCTACGAGCAGTACTTC
-,TRBV7-2,TRBJ2-1,TRBD2,CASSARRGSGGEQFF,TGTGCCAGCAGCGCCCGGCGGGGCTCGGGAGGAGAGCAGTTCTTC
-,TRBV24-1,TRBJ1-5,-,CATSGGTPGGNQPQHF,TGTGCCACCAGTGGCGGGACCCCCGGAGGCAATCAGCCCCAGCATTTT
-,TRBV19,TRBJ2-7,-,CASSKEGAYEQYF,TGTGCCAGTAGTAAGGAGGGAGCCTACGAGCAGTACTTC
-,TRBV7-6,TRBJ2-3,-,CASSLARSRTDTQYF,TGTGCCAGCAGCTTAGCGCGTAGCCGCACAGATACGCAGTATTTT
-,TRBV5-1,TRBJ2-2,-,CASSLFEQYTGELFF,TGCGCCAGCAGCTTGTTTGAGCAGTACACCGGGGAGCTGTTTTTT
-,TRBV5-1,TRBJ1-2,TRBD1,CASSPDRVRIGGYTF,TGCGCCAGCAGCCCGGACAGGGTCAGGATAGGCGGCTACACCTTC
-,TRBV18,TRBJ2-1,-,CASSRAGGSVDEQFF,TGTGCCAGCTCACGCGCGGGTGGTTCGGTCGATGAGCAGTTCTTC
few,TRBV24-1,TRBJ2-3,-,CATSDSGGDTQYF,TGTGCCACCAGTGATTCGGGCGGAGATACGCAGTATTTT
-,TRBV7-9,TRBJ1-6,-,CASSLGQGSYNSPLHF,TGTGCCAGCAGCTTAGGTCAGGGGTCCTATAATTCACCCCTCCACTTT
-,TRBV3-1/TRBV3-2,TRBJ2-7,-,CASSQGKGFWALPSYEQYF,TGTGCCAGCAGCCAAGGAAAGGGCTTCTGGGCCCTACCCTCCTACGAGCAGTACTTC
-,TRBV29-1,TRBJ2-7,TRBD1,CSAFGQGSYEQYF,TGCAGCGCCTTCGGACAGGGGAGTTACGAGCAGTACTTC
-,TRBV7-2,TRBJ1-2,-,CASSLGTGLYGYTF,TGTGCCAGCAGCTTAGGCACAGGACTCTATGGCTACACCTTC